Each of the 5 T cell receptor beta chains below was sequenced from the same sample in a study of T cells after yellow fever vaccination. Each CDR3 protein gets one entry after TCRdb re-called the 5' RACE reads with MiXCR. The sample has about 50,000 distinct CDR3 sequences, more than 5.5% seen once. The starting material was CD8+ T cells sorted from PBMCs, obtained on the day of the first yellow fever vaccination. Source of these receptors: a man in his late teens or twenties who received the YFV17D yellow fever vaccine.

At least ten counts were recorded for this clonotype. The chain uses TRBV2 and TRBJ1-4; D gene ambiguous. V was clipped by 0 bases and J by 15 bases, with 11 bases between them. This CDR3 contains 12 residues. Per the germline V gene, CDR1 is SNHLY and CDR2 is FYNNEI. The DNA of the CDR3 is TGTGCCAGCAGTGAAGCGCTCCGCGAGTTGTTTTTT. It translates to CASSEALRELFF.

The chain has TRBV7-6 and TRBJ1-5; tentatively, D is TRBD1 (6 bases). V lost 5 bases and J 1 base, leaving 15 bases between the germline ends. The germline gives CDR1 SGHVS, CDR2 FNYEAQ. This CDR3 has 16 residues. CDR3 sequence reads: CASSAVGGWSNQPQHF. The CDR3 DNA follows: TGTGCCAGCAGCGCGGTGGGGGGCTGGAGCAATCAGCCCCAGCATTTT.

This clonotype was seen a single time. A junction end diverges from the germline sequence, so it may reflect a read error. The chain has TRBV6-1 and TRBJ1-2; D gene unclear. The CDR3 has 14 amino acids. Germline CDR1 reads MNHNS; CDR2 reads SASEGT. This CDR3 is CVSSGRGEPYGYTF. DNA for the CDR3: TGTGTCAGCAGCGGCCGCGGGGAACCCTATGGCTACACCTTC.

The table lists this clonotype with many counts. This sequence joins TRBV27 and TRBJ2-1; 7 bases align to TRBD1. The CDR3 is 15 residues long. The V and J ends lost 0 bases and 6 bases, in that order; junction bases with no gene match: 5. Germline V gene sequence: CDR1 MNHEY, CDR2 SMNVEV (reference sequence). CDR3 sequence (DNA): TGTGCCAGCAGTTTATCAGGGGGCGCTGGCAATGAGCAGTTCTTC. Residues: CASSLSGGAGNEQFF.

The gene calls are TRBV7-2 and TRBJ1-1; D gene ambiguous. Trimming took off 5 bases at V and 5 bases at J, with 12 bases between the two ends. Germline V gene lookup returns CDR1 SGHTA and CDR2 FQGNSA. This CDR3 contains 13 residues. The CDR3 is CASSPGKRTEAFF. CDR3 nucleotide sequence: TGTGCCAGCAGCCCGGGGAAACGGACTGAAGCTTTCTTT.